Each of the 27 T cell receptor beta chains below was sequenced from the same sample in a study of CD8 T cells in Susac syndrome. Random-hexamer reverse transcription was applied to about 0.5 to 1 ug RNA. TCRdb used MiXCR to reprocess the immunoSEQ multiplex PCR reads, holding one entry per CDR3 protein. The data hold a few hundred thousand distinct CDR3 sequences, with 95% observed a single time. Source material: CD4+ T cells from PBMCs. These receptors were collected from a human donor with multiple sclerosis.

This rearrangement joins TRBV12-3 or TRBV12-4 to TRBJ1-1, with D possibly being TRBD1 (5 bases). The CDR3 extends over 13 amino acids. V lost 4 bases to trimming and J lost 1 base, with 7 bases between them. CDR3 DNA sequence: TGTGCCAGCAGTTGGGGCCCGAACACTGAAGCTTTCTTT. It specifies CASSWGPNTEAFF.

The chain links TRBV29-1 to TRBJ2-2; D gene unclear. The CDR3 consists of 13 residues. V was clipped by 5 bases and J by 6 bases, with 13 bases between them. Germline loops: CDR1 SQVTM, CDR2 ANQGSEA. CDR3 residues: CSVKYRVPGELFF. CDR3 nucleotides: TGCAGCGTTAAATACAGAGTCCCCGGGGAGCTGTTTTTT.

This clonotype was found once. The V and J genes are TRBV20-1 and TRBJ1-2; no reliable D call. CDR3 length: 12 amino acids. In germline, CDR1 is DFQATT, CDR2 SNEGSKA (reference sequence). Trimming removed 3 bases at V and 8 bases at J, with 13 bases between. The CDR3 DNA sequence: TGCAGTGCTAGTCTCGTCAACGCAGGCTACACCTTC. It is translated as CSASLVNAGYTF.

V gene TRBV7-9 combines with J gene TRBJ1-1; a weak D match, TRBD1 (6 bases). Per the germline V gene, CDR1 is SEHNR and CDR2 is FQNEAQ (reference sequence). The V end was cut by 2 bases, the J end by 6 bases, with 10 bases between. The CDR3 contains 13 residues. The CDR3 DNA follows: TGTGCCAGCAGCTTAAGCAGGGGTGCTGAAGCTTTCTTT. Residues: CASSLSRGAEAFF.

The chain is built from TRBV29-1 and TRBJ2-1, with TRBD2 identical over 9 bases. Looked up from germline, CDR1 is SQVTM and CDR2 is ANQGSEA. Trimming at V came to 7 bases and at J to 1 base, leaving 5 bases not matched to a gene. The CDR3 length is 14 residues. The CDR3 loop reads CSAVAGVSYNEQFF. The CDR3 DNA reads as TGCAGCGCTGTAGCGGGAGTGTCCTACAATGAGCAGTTCTTC.

The chain couples TRBV24-1 to TRBJ1-4; the D gene is possibly TRBD1 (6 bases). CDR1 is KGHDR, CDR2 SFDVKD, per germline. The CDR3 length is 13 residues. V lost 6 bases, J lost 6 bases, and 10 bases lay in between. CDR3 nucleotide sequence: TGTGCCACCAGTCAGGGGTCCTATGAAAAACTGTTTTTT. This sequence encodes CATSQGSYEKLFF.

The gene calls are TRBV30 and TRBJ2-7; possibly TRBD2 for D (6 bases). CDR1 and CDR2 from the germline V gene are GTSNPN and SVGIG (reference sequence). CDR3 size: 14 residues. The V gene lost 2 bases and the J gene lost 4 bases, with 15 bases spanning the gap. CDR3 nucleotide sequence: TGTGCCTGGAGTTTGGAGGGGAGGAAGTACGAGCAGTACTTC. Translated: CAWSLEGRKYEQYF.

The chain has TRBV29-1 and TRBJ2-7; 14 nucleotides agree with TRBD2. The CDR3 totals 15 residues. Trimming removed 6 bases from V and 2 bases from J; junction bases left unmatched: 6. CDR1 SQVTM and CDR2 ANQGSEA come from the germline V gene. Here the CDR3 DNA reads TGCAGCGTGTCGGGACTAGCGGGAGCCCCCTACGAGCAGTACTTC. This encodes CSVSGLAGAPYEQYF.

The chain combines TRBV5-4 with TRBJ1-2; D remains ambiguous. The V and J ends lost 0 bases and 7 bases respectively, with 7 bases between them. Germline values: CDR1 SGHNT, CDR2 YYREEE (reference sequence). The CDR3 extends over 12 amino acids. CDR3 sequence reads: CASSLVNLGYTF. As DNA, the CDR3 is TGTGCCAGCAGCTTGGTAAATCTTGGCTACACCTTC.

The chain links TRBV18 to TRBJ1-2; 7 bases align to TRBD1. V shed 4 bases, J shed 0 bases, and the junction held 8 bases outside the gene matches. Germline CDR1 is KGHSH and CDR2 is LQKENI. The CDR3 contains 16 residues. The DNA for the CDR3 is TGTGCCAGCTCACTGTCACAGGGGACTTCTAACTATGGCTACACCTTC. It yields the protein CASSLSQGTSNYGYTF.

The gene calls are TRBV27 and TRBJ1-1, with D perhaps TRBD1 (5 bases). Germline CDR1 is MNHEY and CDR2 is SMNVEV (reference sequence). The length of the CDR3 is 13 residues. The germline V and J ends were trimmed by 6 bases and 1 base, with 9 bases remaining between them. The CDR3 region is CASRNRRNTEAFF. The CDR3 bases are TGTGCCAGCAGGAACAGGAGGAACACTGAAGCTTTCTTT.

The CDR3 nucleotides are TGTGCCAGCAGTTCGCCCGGAGGGCCTAGCAATGAGCAGTTCTTC. Protein sequence: CASSSPGGPSNEQFF. V usage is TRBV27 and J usage is TRBJ2-1; weak D call: TRBD2 (6 bases). Between the trimmed V and J ends, which lost 4 bases and 6 bases, there was a span of 16 bases. Germline V gene lookup returns CDR1 MNHEY and CDR2 SMNVEV (reference sequence). The length of the CDR3 is 15 residues.

The chain carries TRBV13 and TRBJ2-1; D perhaps matches TRBD1 (5 bases). CDR3 length: 16 amino acids. The germline V gene has CDR1 PRHDT and CDR2 FYEKMQ (reference sequence). V gave up 1 base and J gave up 5 bases, with 15 bases separating them. The CDR3: CASSLAVVAGHNEQFF. Written as DNA, the CDR3 is TGTGCCAGCAGCTTAGCCGTGGTGGCAGGGCACAATGAGCAGTTCTTC.

This chain connects TRBV25-1 to TRBJ2-5; D is perhaps TRBD1 (5 bases). The CDR3 is 15 amino acids. V shed 5 bases and J shed 5 bases, with 18 bases lying between them. CDR1 and CDR2 from the germline V gene are MGHDK and SYGVNS. The CDR3 DNA follows: TGTGCCAGCAGTAAGCCAGGGTCCAAGGACGAGACCCAGTACTTC. Translating it yields CASSKPGSKDETQYF.

The rearrangement joins TRBV20-1 to TRBJ2-5, with D possibly being TRBD1 or TRBD2 (5 bases each). The CDR3 spans 11 residues. Germline V CDR1 and CDR2: DFQATT, SNEGSKA (reference sequence). The V end was cut by 5 bases, the J end by 3 bases, with 7 bases between. The CDR3 region is CSAGTKETQYF. As DNA, the CDR3 is TGCAGTGCTGGGACGAAAGAGACCCAGTACTTC.

V is TRBV7-2 and J is TRBJ2-7; D perhaps matches TRBD1 (6 bases). The CDR3 is made up of 13 amino acids. Germline-derived CDR1 and CDR2 are SGHTA and FQGNSA. The V end lost 7 bases, the J end lost 3 bases, and 13 bases lay between the germline ends. CDR3 DNA: TGTGCCAGCACCGGGACACGCGTCTACGAGCAGTACTTC. As protein: CASTGTRVYEQYF.

The rearrangement joins TRBV7-9 to TRBJ1-1; no clear D gene. V shed 4 bases and J shed 3 bases, with 12 bases lying between them. CDR3 length: 14 residues. The V gene's germline CDR1 is SEHNR and CDR2 FQNEAQ (reference sequence). CDR3 loop: CASSSGPGDTEAFF. The CDR3 nucleotides are TGTGCCAGCAGCTCGGGCCCCGGCGACACTGAAGCTTTCTTT. Variable domain in full (rest from reference TRBV7-9 and TRBJ1-1): DTGVSQNPRHKITKRGQNVTFRCDPISEHNRLYWYRQTLGQGPEFLTYFQNEAQLEKSRLLSDRFSAERPKGSFSTLEIQRTEQGDSAMYLCASSSGPGDTEAFFGQGTRLTVV.

V gene TRBV20-1 combines with J gene TRBJ2-4; D is unresolved. The CDR3 extends over 12 amino acids. CDR1 DFQATT and CDR2 SNEGSKA come from the germline V gene (reference sequence). The V end was cut by 6 bases, the J end by 6 bases, with 12 bases between. The CDR3 sequence is CSAAQVANIQYF. The CDR3 bases are TGCAGTGCCGCCCAAGTAGCAAACATTCAGTACTTC.

This clonotype was found once. The chain is built from TRBV20-1 and TRBJ2-1, with TRBD2 matching 8 bases. This CDR3 contains 17 residues. CDR1 and CDR2 from the germline V gene are DFQATT and SNEGSKA (reference sequence). V was clipped by 1 base and J by 6 bases; unmatched bases: 14. In DNA, the CDR3 is TGCAGTGCTAGAGTTGGGGAACGAGCGGGGGTCTCCAATGAGCAGTTCTTC. It codes for CSARVGERAGVSNEQFF.

V is TRBV18 and J is TRBJ2-1; D is perhaps TRBD1 (5 bases). The V end was cut by 4 bases, the J end by 2 bases, with 12 bases between. CDR1 is KGHSH and CDR2 is LQKENI in the germline V gene. This CDR3 spans 15 amino acids. The CDR3 here is CASSRKQGAYNEQFF. CDR3 coding DNA: TGTGCCAGCTCACGTAAGCAGGGCGCCTACAATGAGCAGTTCTTC.

CDR3 amino acids: CSAYHSGVLSDTQYF. CDR3 coding DNA: TGCAGTGCTTACCATAGCGGGGTTTTATCAGATACGCAGTATTTT. The rearrangement uses TRBV20-1 and TRBJ2-3; TRBD2 aligns across 8 bases. CDR3 size: 15 residues. CDR1 is DFQATT and CDR2 is SNEGSKA in the germline V gene (reference sequence). Trimming removed 5 bases from V and 4 bases from J; junction bases left unmatched: 11.

This chain joins TRBV7-3 and TRBJ1-2; a weak D match, TRBD1 (5 bases). The CDR3 is 13 amino acids. Germline CDR1 and CDR2: SGHTA and FQGTGA. V was shortened by 4 bases and J by 4 bases, with 10 bases between the two germline ends. The CDR3: CASSSRDGYGYTF. As DNA, the CDR3 is TGTGCCAGCAGCTCCCGGGACGGCTATGGCTACACCTTC.

The V gene is TRBV25-1, the J gene TRBJ2-2; possible D gene TRBD1, 5 bases. Trimming cost V 4 bases and J 4 bases, with 7 bases left between them. This CDR3 has 13 residues. Germline lookup yields CDR1 MGHDK and CDR2 SYGVNS. The CDR3 DNA sequence: TGTGCCAGCAGTGGGACATCCACCGGGGAGCTGTTTTTT. This sequence encodes CASSGTSTGELFF.

The chain couples TRBV7-2 to TRBJ1-5; no definite D call. V was trimmed by 3 bases and J by 15 bases, leaving 18 bases between them. Germline V gene lookup returns CDR1 SGHTA and CDR2 FQGNSA. CDR3 length: 13 amino acids. CDR3 sequence (DNA): TGTGCCAGCAGCTTGATGGGAGTTACTATTCCGCATTTT. Amino acid sequence: CASSLMGVTIPHF.

V gene TRBV5-1 combines with J gene TRBJ1-1; 7 positions agree with TRBD1. Trimming cost V 4 bases and J 2 bases; bases outside gene matches: 8. The CDR3 totals 15 residues. In germline, CDR1 is SGHRS, CDR2 YFSETQ. The CDR3 sequence is CASSSDRAQNTEAFF. The CDR3 DNA reads as TGCGCCAGCAGCAGCGACAGGGCGCAAAACACTGAAGCTTTCTTT.

The chain carries TRBV3-1 and TRBJ1-2; D perhaps matches TRBD1 (6 bases). V lost 6 bases, J lost 4 bases, and 15 bases lay in between. CDR1 is LGHDT and CDR2 is YNNKEL in the germline V gene (reference sequence). This CDR3 is built from 14 residues. CDR3 amino acids: CASRGMDSSYGYTF. The CDR3 DNA sequence: TGTGCCAGCAGGGGAATGGACAGTTCCTATGGCTACACCTTC.

CDR3 region: CASSLAQGRAFF. CDR3 bases: TGTGCCAGCAGCTTAGCTCAGGGACGCGCTTTCTTT. The genes are TRBV7-9 and TRBJ1-1; D perhaps matches TRBD1 (5 bases). Germline V lookup: CDR1 SEHNR, CDR2 FQNEAQ (reference sequence). V lost 0 bases, J lost 11 bases, and 10 bases lay in between. CDR3 size: 12 residues.